This T cell receptor (beta chain) is drawn from a study of response to subunit inactivated influenza vaccine (dated by TCRdb to 2016 to 2019). Turning to the overall study: Deep quantitative T cell receptor repertoire profiling was used in the study to track responses to a trivalent subunit inactivated influenza vaccine.

Receptor amplification or capture employed RT-PCR. The instrument was an Illumina HiSeq 2500. The public reads were reprocessed in TCRdb via fastp at Q25 and MiXCR, keeping in-frame beta chains. Each CDR3 protein appears once, grouped with its most common genes and DNA. This sample has over 150,000 distinct CDR3 sequences in its table, and around 9% of those were observed once. About 11% of the sample goes to the ten largest clones. V is cut by 1 base and J by 6 bases, and the space between the germline ends is 12 bases. Sequences KGHSH (CDR1) and LQKENI (CDR2) are obtained from the germline V gene. The CDR3, from cysteine to phenylalanine, totals 14 residues. The read is trimmed to its CDR3 DNA, 42 bases read in frame from base 1. General conclusions and limits of the study: The authors suggested that each seasonal influenza vaccination may recruit only a limited number of new T cells.

As to this clonotype: The target of this receptor is not known. Base-call qualities are not available, and no considerably larger clone is one nucleotide away.

Rearrangement joined TRBV18 to TRBJ1-2; too little of a D gene remains to name it. Sequencing was performed on non-naive T cells sorted from PBMCs, taken on the day of vaccination. Sample cell subset or site, as interpreted from the label and publication: memory T cell fraction. The TCR sequence derives from a man between 50 and 59 years old who received an inactivated influenza vaccine. Donor details come from another sample of the same person, matched by shared clones. CDR3 region: CASSPRRERNGYTF. The sequenced DNA is TGTGCCAGCTCACCACGGAGGGAAAGAAATGGCTACACCTTC. The full variable domain, completed from the reference TRBV18 and TRBJ1-2 proteins outside the CDR3, reads NAGVMQNPRHLVRRRGQEARLRCSPMKGHSHVYWYRQLPEEGLKFMVYLQKENIIDESGMPKERFSAEFPKEGPSILRIQQVVRGDSAAYFCASSPRRERNGYTFGSGTRLTVV.